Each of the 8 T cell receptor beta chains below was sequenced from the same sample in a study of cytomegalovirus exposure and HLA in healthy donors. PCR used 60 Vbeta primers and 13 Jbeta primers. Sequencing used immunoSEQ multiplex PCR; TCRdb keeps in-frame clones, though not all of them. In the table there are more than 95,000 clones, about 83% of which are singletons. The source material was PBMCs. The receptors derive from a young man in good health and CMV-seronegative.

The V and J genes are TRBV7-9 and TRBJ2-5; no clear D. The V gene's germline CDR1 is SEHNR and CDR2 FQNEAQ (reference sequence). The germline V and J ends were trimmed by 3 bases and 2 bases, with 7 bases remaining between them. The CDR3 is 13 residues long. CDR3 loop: CASSFLPQETQYF. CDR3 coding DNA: TGTGCCAGCAGCTTTCTCCCTCAAGAGACCCAGTACTTC. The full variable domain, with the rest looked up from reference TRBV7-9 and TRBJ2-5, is DTGVSQNPRHKITKRGQNVTFRCDPISEHNRLYWYRQTLGQGPEFLTYFQNEAQLEKSRLLSDRFSAERPKGSFSTLEIQRTEQGDSAMYLCASSFLPQETQYFGPGTRLLVL.

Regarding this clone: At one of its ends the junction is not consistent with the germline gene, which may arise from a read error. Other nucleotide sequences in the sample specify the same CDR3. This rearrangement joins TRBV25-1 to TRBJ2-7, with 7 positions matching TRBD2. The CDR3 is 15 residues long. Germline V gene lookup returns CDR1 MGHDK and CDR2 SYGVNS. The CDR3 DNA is TGCGCCAGCAGTGAATCGAAGCGGGATCTGGGCGAGCAGTACTTC. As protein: CASSESKRDLGEQYF.

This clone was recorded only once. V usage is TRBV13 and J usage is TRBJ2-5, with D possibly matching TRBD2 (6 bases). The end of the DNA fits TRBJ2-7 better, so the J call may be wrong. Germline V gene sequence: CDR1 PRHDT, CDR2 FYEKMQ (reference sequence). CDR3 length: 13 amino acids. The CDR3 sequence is CASKLRGGYEQYF. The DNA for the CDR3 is TGTGCCAGCAAATTGCGGGGAGGCTACGAGCAGTACTTC.

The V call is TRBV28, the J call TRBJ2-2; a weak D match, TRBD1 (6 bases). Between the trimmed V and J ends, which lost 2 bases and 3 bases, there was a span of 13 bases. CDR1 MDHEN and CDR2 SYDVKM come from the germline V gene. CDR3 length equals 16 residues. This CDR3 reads CASSLDAGDDTGELFF. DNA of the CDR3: TGTGCCAGCAGTTTAGATGCAGGGGACGACACCGGGGAGCTGTTTTTT.

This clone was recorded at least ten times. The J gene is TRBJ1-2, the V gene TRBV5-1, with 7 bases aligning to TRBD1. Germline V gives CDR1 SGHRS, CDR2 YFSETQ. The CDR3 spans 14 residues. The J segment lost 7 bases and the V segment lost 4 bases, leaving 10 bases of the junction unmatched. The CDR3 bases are TGCGCCAGCAGCAACGGATTCGAGGGGGCTGGCTACACCTTC. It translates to CASSNGFEGAGYTF.

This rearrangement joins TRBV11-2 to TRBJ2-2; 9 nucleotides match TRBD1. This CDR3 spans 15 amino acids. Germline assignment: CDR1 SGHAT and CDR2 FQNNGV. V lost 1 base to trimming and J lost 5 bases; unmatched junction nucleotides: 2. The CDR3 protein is CASSLVGQGTGELFF. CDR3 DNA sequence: TGTGCCAGCAGCTTAGTAGGACAGGGGACCGGGGAGCTGTTTTTT.

The CDR3 DNA follows: TGCGCCAGCAGCTTGGCCAGGTCCCCCTACGAGCAGTACTTC. The encoded protein is CASSLARSPYEQYF. The chain couples TRBV5-1 to TRBJ2-7; D not resolved. The V end was cut by 0 bases, the J end by 2 bases, with 9 bases between. Germline lookup yields CDR1 SGHRS and CDR2 YFSETQ. The CDR3 consists of 14 residues.

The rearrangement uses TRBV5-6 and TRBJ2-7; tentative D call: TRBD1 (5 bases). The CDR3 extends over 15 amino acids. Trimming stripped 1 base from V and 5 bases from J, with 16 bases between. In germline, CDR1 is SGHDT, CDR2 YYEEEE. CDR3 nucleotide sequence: TGTGCCAGCAGCTTGAGGGGCCTACCACCCCACGAGCAGTACTTC. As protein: CASSLRGLPPHEQYF.